This T cell receptor beta chain was profiled in a study of T cells in Graves' hyperthyroidism and ophthalmopathy. From RNA transcripts, TCR beta CDR3 regions were amplified. When the TCR CDR3 underwent first-round RT-PCR, the HTBI primer set was used. TCRdb analysed the multiplex PCR reads with MiXCR anew, one entry per CDR3 protein. This table holds about 400,000 distinct CDR3 sequences, roughly 15% found once. V was trimmed by 1 base and J by 5 bases, leaving 14 bases between them. CDR3 length: 15 amino acids. Germline V gene data show CDR1 as SGHDT and CDR2 as YYEEEE. The TCR originated in a young man with Graves' ophthalmopathy. V gene TRBV5-6 combines with J gene TRBJ2-3; either TRBD1 or TRBD2 may supply D (6 bases each). Material: blood. The CDR3 nucleotides read TGTGCCAGCAGCTTGATGGGGGGCCAGAGAGATACGCAGTATTTT. Amino acid sequence: CASSLMGGQRDTQYF.